The present T cell receptor beta chain was sequenced within a study of CD8 T cells in ankylosing spondylitis. TCRdb independently ran MiXCR on the 5' RACE reads; one entry per CDR3 protein. The sample holds under 250,000 distinct CDR3 sequences, around a tenth seen once. The V gene's germline CDR1 is SGHRS and CDR2 YFSETQ. Germline trimming cut 4 bases from V and 0 bases from J; bases unmatched to any gene: 5. The CDR3 has 15 residues. The specimen sequenced was blood, either unsorted or a sorted T cell fraction (not recorded which). V gene TRBV5-1 combines with J gene TRBJ2-3, with TRBD1 matching 7 bases. This TCR derives from a male donor with ankylosing spondylitis or in good health (not recorded which). The CDR3 sequence is CASSIRDRSTDTQYF. CDR3 DNA sequence: TGCGCCAGCAGCATACGGGACAGAAGCACAGATACGCAGTATTTT. Complete variable domain (other parts from reference TRBV5-1 and TRBJ2-3): KAGVTQTPRYLIKTRGQQVTLSCSPISGHRSVSWYQQTPGQGLQFLFEYFSETQRNKGNFPGRFSGRQFSNSRSEMNVSTLELGDSALYLCASSIRDRSTDTQYFGPGTRLTVL.